This is a list of T cell receptor beta chains from one sample in a study of T-cell memory formation after mild COVID-19. MiXCR, run by TCRdb on the 5' RACE reads, gives a single entry per CDR3 protein. The table records about 350,000 distinct CDR3 sequences, around 15% of them present only once. The sample was PBMCs or a T cell subset sorted from them (not recorded which). Every receptor here comes from a man younger than 35 who had mild COVID-19 (a few samples of this study predate the infection). Cell type and time point are not known. Each CDR3 is given with its conserved first and last residue. A D gene is named only where the DNA matches it firmly. Some rows mark clone size as missing; the rest say once, few, many or name a class of expanded clone.

CASSWGQPNTEAFF | TGCGCCAGCAGCTGGGGACAGCCGAACACTGAAGCTTTCTTT | TRBD1 | TRBJ1-1 | TRBV5-1 | -
CASSHPSYSGTVNTGELFF | TGCGCCAGCAGCCATCCCTCGTACTCCGGGACAGTGAACACCGGGGAGCTGTTTTTT | TRBD1 | TRBJ2-2 | TRBV5-1 | -
CASSLDRFGETQYF | TGCGCCAGCAGCTTGGACCGGTTTGGAGAGACCCAGTACTTC | - | TRBJ2-5 | TRBV5-1 | -
CSVLRTGPGYTF | TGCAGCGTTTTAAGGACAGGGCCTGGCTACACCTTC | TRBD1 | TRBJ1-2 | TRBV29-1 | few
CASVGALYGYTF | TGTGCCAGCGTAGGGGCTCTCTATGGCTACACCTTC | - | TRBJ1-2 | TRBV2 | -
CASSQEWDRGSPLHF | TGCGCCAGCAGCCAAGAGTGGGACAGGGGGTCACCCCTCCACTTT | TRBD1 | TRBJ1-6 | TRBV4-3 | -
CASSLSGAKGELFF | TGTGCCAGCAGCTTATCGGGGGCCAAGGGGGAGCTGTTTTTT | - | TRBJ2-2 | TRBV7-3 | -
CASSLGAAMNTEAFF | TGTGCCAGCAGCTTAGGGGCAGCCATGAACACTGAAGCTTTCTTT | - | TRBJ1-1 | TRBV7-9 | -
CATSRDRTPNTGELFF | TGTGCCACCAGCAGAGATAGAACGCCGAACACCGGGGAGCTGTTTTTT | - | TRBJ2-2 | TRBV15 | -
CAISEWGQGAGNTGELFF | TGTGCCATCAGTGAATGGGGACAGGGCGCGGGGAACACCGGGGAGCTGTTTTTT | TRBD1 | TRBJ2-2 | TRBV10-3 | -
CASSLINVNTIYF | TGTGCCAGCAGCTTGATTAACGTAAACACCATATATTTT | - | TRBJ1-3 | TRBV5-8 | few
CASSPWSLSGANVLTF | TGCGCCAGCAGCCCGTGGTCCCTCTCTGGGGCCAACGTCCTGACTTTC | - | TRBJ2-6 | TRBV5-1 | few
CASSLGRISYEQYF | TGTGCCAGCAGCTTGGGCAGGATCTCCTACGAGCAGTACTTC | - | TRBJ2-7 | TRBV5-5 | few
CASSPDGGNYEQYF | TGCGCCAGCAGCCCCGACGGGGGAAACTACGAGCAGTACTTC | - | TRBJ2-7 | TRBV4-3 | many
CASSLGGPAGPRELFF | TGCGCCAGCAGCTTGGGGGGGCCGGCAGGGCCCAGGGAGCTGTTTTTT | - | TRBJ2-2 | TRBV5-1 | few
CSAREQSRRMNTEAFF | TGCAGTGCTAGAGAGCAGAGTAGGCGCATGAACACTGAAGCTTTCTTT | - | TRBJ1-1 | TRBV20-1 | few
CSVWTSGGAGDTQYF | TGCAGCGTTTGGACTAGCGGGGGGGCAGGAGATACGCAGTATTTT | TRBD2 | TRBJ2-3 | TRBV29-1 | -
CASSSRGGKSPLHF | TGTGCCAGCAGCTCCCGGGGGGGAAAATCACCCCTCCACTTT | - | TRBJ1-6 | TRBV28 | few
CASSAGTGTGYNEQFF | TGTGCCAGCAGCGCCGGGACAGGGACGGGGTACAATGAGCAGTTCTTC | TRBD1 | TRBJ2-1 | TRBV7-2 | few
CASSYSVDTQYF | TGTGCCAGCAGTTACTCCGTAGATACGCAGTATTTT | - | TRBJ2-3 | TRBV6-2/TRBV6-3 | many
CASSYASGGAVGTQYF | TGTGCCAGCAGTTACGCTAGCGGGGGGGCTGTGGGTACGCAGTATTTT | TRBD2 | TRBJ2-3 | TRBV6-5 | few
CASSYSRSALGYEQYF | TGTGCCAGCAGTTACTCGAGGTCCGCGTTGGGATACGAGCAGTACTTC | - | TRBJ2-7 | TRBV6-5 | -
CASGAGHEQFF | TGTGCCAGCGGGGCAGGACACGAGCAGTTCTTC | - | TRBJ2-1 | TRBV7-9 | -
CSAKGRRTTEAFF | TGCAGTGCAAAGGGGCGGAGGACCACTGAAGCTTTCTTT | - | TRBJ1-1 | TRBV20-1 | -
CASRQGASSPLHF | TGTGCCAGCAGACAGGGGGCTAGTTCACCCCTCCACTTT | TRBD1 | TRBJ1-6 | TRBV12-3/TRBV12-4 | few
CASSVEGERSNIQYF | TGTGCCAGCAGCGTAGAGGGGGAAAGGTCGAACATTCAGTACTTC | - | TRBJ2-4 | TRBV9 | -
CASSYFRGRAFF | TGTGCCAGCAGTTACTTCAGGGGTCGAGCTTTCTTT | - | TRBJ1-1 | TRBV6-2/TRBV6-3 | many
CASDSGEPQHF | TGTGCCAGCGATTCGGGGGAGCCCCAGCATTTT | - | TRBJ1-5 | TRBV6-6 | -
CASSYGETQPQHF | TGTGCCAGTAGTTACGGGGAAACGCAGCCCCAGCATTTT | - | TRBJ1-5 | TRBV19 | -
CAISESEQEIYNEQFF | TGTGCCATCAGTGAGTCAGAACAGGAGATTTACAATGAGCAGTTCTTC | - | TRBJ2-1 | TRBV10-3 | -
CASSIDSYEQYF | TGTGCCAGCAGCATAGACAGTTACGAGCAGTACTTC | - | TRBJ2-7 | TRBV7-8 | many
CASSQTRGRPDEQFF | TGCGCCAGCAGCCAGACCCGTGGCAGGCCCGATGAGCAGTTCTTC | - | TRBJ2-1 | TRBV4-3 | few
CASSPRHDIQTNEKLFF | TGCGCCAGCAGCCCACGACACGACATACAAACTAATGAAAAACTGTTTTTT | - | TRBJ1-4 | TRBV4-3 | -
CASRGQGDSNEQFF | TGTGCCAGCAGGGGACAGGGTGACTCCAATGAGCAGTTCTTC | TRBD1 | TRBJ2-1 | TRBV7-6 | -
CASSQVASERDTQYF | TGCGCCAGCAGCCAAGTGGCTAGCGAGAGGGATACGCAGTATTTT | - | TRBJ2-3 | TRBV4-1 | few
CASSFGTNYGYTF | TGTGCCAGCAGTTTCGGGACTAACTATGGCTACACCTTC | - | TRBJ1-2 | TRBV28 | many
CASSQGAEGGELFF | TGCGCCAGCAGCCAAGGGGCAGAGGGCGGGGAGCTGTTTTTT | - | TRBJ2-2 | TRBV4-1 | -
CASSRWTSGVVGETQYF | TGCGCCAGCAGCCGTTGGACTAGCGGGGTCGTTGGGGAGACCCAGTACTTC | TRBD2 | TRBJ2-5 | TRBV4-3 | few
CASSLPGQEATWNNEQFF | TGTGCCAGCAGCTTACCGGGACAGGAGGCGACTTGGAACAATGAGCAGTTCTTC | TRBD1 | TRBJ2-1 | TRBV7-8 | few
CASSRDRGSTDTQYF | TGTGCCAGCAGTCGCGACAGGGGGTCCACAGATACGCAGTATTTT | TRBD1 | TRBJ2-3 | TRBV16 | few
CASSPAGRLAFF | TGTGCCAGCAGCCCCGCGGGCAGGTTAGCTTTCTTT | - | TRBJ1-1 | TRBV3-1 | -
CASSPQGTSKQTQYF | TGTGCCAGCAGTCCACAAGGGACATCGAAGCAGACCCAGTACTTC | - | TRBJ2-5 | TRBV25-1 | -